This entry concerns a single TCR beta chain. The method was immunoSEQ multiplex PCR; TCRdb's version includes in-frame clones alone and lacks a portion of them. This sample has about 86,000 clones, with about 91% found just once. The entry originates in a study of T cell changes during pregnancy in multiple sclerosis. Trimming cost V 6 bases and J 6 bases, with 15 bases left between them. CDR1 is MNHEY and CDR2 is SVGAGI in the germline V gene. The CDR3 is 13 amino acids. The J gene is TRBJ2-7, the V gene TRBV6-5; weak D call: TRBD2 (6 bases). Here the sequenced sample was peripheral blood, taken in the first trimester of pregnancy. This receptor was identified in a female donor in good health, enrolled as a control in a pregnancy study. The DNA of the CDR3 is TGTGCCAGCAGGGCCCGACGGGGGAGCGAGCAGTACTTC. It yields the protein CASRARRGSEQYF.